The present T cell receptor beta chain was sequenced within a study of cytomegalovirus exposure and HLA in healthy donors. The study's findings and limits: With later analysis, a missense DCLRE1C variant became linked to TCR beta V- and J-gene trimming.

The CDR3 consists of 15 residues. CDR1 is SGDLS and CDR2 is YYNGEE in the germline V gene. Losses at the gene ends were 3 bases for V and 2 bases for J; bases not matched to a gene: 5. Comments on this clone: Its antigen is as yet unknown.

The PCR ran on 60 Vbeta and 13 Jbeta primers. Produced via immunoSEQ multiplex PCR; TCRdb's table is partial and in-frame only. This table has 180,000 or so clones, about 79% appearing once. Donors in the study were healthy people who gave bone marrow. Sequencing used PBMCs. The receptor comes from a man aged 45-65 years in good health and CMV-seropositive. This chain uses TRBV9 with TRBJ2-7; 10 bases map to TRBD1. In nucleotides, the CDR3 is TGTGCCAGCAGCGAGGGACAGGGGTCCGCCTACGAGCAGTACTTC. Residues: CASSEGQGSAYEQYF. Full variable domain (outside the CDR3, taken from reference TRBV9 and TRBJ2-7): DSGVTQTPKHLITATGQRVTLRCSPRSGDLSVYWYQQSLDQGLQFLIQYYNGEERAKGNILERFSAQQFPDLHSELNLSSLELGDSALYFCASSEGQGSAYEQYFGPGTRLTVT.